This section outlines one T cell receptor beta chain sequence together with its context. V gave up 0 bases and J gave up 6 bases; unmatched junction bases: 8. Germline CDR1 is MGHRA and CDR2 is YSYEKL. The CDR3 totals 16 residues. The data stem from a study of shared T cell receptors in the human thymus. TCRdb's copy holds only in-frame clones and misses some; the assay was immunoSEQ multiplex PCR. The repertoire includes about 710,000 clones, around 87% of them detected once, and roughly 0.0094% sits in the top ten. The data also belong to a second study, concerning human thymus T cells. That work adds: The donor group consisted of healthy Finnish infants who were having corrective surgery for congenital heart defects. Resections from corrective heart surgery provided thymus tissue. Gene usage for V and J segments appeared biased in thymic and blood repertoires. Highly overlapping thymic repertoires among unrelated individuals were reported in related research.

The sample was thymocytes. This clonotype was obtained from a boy in the first two years of life with a congenital heart defect. The rearrangement uses TRBV4-1 and TRBJ2-7; 10 bases fit TRBD1. The CDR3 nucleotides are TGCGCCAGCAGCCAAGACATCGGGACAGGGGTTTCCGAGCAGTACTTC. As protein: CASSQDIGTGVSEQYF.